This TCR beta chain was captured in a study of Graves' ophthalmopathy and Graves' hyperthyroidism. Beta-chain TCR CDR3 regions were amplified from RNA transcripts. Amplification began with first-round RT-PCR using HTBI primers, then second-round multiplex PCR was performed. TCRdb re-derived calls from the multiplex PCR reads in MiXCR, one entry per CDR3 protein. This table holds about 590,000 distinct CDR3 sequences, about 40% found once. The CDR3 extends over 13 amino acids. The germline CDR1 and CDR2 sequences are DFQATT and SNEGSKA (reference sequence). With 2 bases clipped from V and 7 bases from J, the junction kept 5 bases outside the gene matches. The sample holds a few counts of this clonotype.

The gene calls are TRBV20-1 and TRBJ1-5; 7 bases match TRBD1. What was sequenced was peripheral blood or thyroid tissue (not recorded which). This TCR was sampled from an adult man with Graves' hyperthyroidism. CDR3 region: CSARPQGSQPQHF. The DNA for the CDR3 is TGCAGTGCTAGACCACAGGGGTCCCAGCCCCAGCATTTT.